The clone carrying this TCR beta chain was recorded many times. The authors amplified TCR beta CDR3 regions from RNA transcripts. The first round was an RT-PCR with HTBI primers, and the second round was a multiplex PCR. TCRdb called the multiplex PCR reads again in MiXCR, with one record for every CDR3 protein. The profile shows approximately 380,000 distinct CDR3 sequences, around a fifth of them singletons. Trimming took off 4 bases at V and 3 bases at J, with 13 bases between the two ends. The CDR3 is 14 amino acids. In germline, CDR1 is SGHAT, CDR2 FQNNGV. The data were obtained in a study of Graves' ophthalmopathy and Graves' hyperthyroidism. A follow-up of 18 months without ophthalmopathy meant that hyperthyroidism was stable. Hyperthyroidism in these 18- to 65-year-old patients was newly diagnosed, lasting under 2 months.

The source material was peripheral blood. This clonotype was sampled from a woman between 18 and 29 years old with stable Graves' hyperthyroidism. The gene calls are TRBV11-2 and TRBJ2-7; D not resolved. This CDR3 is CASSSPFGIYEQYF. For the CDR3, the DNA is TGTGCCAGCAGCTCCCCGTTCGGTATCTACGAGCAGTACTTC.